This T cell receptor (beta chain) was captured in a study of blood T cell repertoires in COVID-19. The overall study: Italy, Spain and the United States were the sources of the convalescent and acute COVID-19 samples. Sources were T cells, B-cell-depleted T cells, or PBMCs; the material itself was cDNA or gDNA.

Trimming removed 5 bases from V and 7 bases from J; junction bases left unmatched: 10. This CDR3 has 15 residues. Germline CDR1 LNHDA, CDR2 SQIVND (reference sequence). As handled by the study authors: Reference gene primer amplification gave estimated nucleated cell counts. Produced via immunoSEQ multiplex PCR; TCRdb's table is partial and in-frame only. V, J and clone size reflect that table, while D and trimming were determined from the DNA. The sample has about 63,000 clones, 74% seen once; the top ten hold over 25%. Input material: peripheral blood. The source of this sequence is a woman aged 80 or over with acute or convalescent COVID-19. J is TRBJ1-5 and V is TRBV19, with 8 bases lining up with TRBD1. CDR3 nucleotides: TGTGCCAGTAGTGTTACAGGGGGATCGCGACAGCCCCAGCATTTT. Encoded protein: CASSVTGGSRQPQHF.